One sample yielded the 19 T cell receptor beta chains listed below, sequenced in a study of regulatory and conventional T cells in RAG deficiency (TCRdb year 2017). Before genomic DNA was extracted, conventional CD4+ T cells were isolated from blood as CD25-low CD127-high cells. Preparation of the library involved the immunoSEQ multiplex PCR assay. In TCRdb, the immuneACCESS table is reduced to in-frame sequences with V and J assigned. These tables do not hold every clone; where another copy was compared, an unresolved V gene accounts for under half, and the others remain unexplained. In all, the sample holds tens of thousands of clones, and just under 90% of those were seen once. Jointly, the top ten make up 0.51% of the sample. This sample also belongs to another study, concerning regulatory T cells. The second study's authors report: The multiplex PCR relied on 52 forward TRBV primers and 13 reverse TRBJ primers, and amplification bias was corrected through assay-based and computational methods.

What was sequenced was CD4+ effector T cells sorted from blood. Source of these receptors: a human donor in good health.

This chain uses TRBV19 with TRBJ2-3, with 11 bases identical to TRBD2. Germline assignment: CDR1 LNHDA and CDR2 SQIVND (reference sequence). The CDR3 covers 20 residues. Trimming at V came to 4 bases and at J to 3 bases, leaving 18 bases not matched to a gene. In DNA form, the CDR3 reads TGTGCCAGTAGTACCAAGATACGACTAGCGGGGTTCCGAATTACAGATACGCAGTATTTT. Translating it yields CASSTKIRLAGFRITDTQYF.

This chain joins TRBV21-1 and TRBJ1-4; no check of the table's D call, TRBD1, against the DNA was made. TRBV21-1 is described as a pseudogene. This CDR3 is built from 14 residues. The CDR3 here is CASHGQPTNEKLFF. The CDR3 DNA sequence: TGTGCCAGCCACGGACAGCCAACTAATGAAAAACTGTTTTTT.

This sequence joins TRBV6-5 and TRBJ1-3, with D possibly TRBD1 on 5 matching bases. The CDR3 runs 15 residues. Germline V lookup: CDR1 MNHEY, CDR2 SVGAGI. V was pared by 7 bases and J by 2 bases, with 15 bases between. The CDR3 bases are TGTGCCAGCACCTTCGGGAGGGACGCTGGAAACACCATATATTTT. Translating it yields CASTFGRDAGNTIYF.

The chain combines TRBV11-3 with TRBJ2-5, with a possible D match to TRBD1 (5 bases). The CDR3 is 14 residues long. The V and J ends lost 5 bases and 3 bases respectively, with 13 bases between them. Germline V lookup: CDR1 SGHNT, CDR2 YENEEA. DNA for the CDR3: TGTGCCAGCAGCGGTCAGACAGCTAAAGAGACCCAGTACTTC. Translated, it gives CASSGQTAKETQYF.

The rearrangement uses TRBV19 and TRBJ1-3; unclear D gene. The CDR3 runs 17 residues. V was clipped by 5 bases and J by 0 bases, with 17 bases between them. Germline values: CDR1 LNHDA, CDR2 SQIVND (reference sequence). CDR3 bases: TGTGCCAGTAGTTCAATGGGTGCGGGAATCTCTGGAAACACCATATATTTT. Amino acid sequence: CASSSMGAGISGNTIYF.

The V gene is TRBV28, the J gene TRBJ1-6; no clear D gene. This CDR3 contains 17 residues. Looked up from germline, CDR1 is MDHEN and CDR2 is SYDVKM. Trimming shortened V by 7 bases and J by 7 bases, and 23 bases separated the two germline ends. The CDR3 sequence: CASTPGAGPGRNSPLHF. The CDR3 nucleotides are TGTGCCAGCACCCCCGGTGCGGGCCCTGGTAGAAATTCACCCCTCCACTTT. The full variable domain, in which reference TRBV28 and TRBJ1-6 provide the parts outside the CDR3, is DVKVTQSSRYLVKRTGEKVFLECVQDMDHENMFWYRQDPGLGLRLIYFSYDVKMKEKGDIPEGYSVSREKKERFSLILESASTNQTSMYLCASTPGAGPGRNSPLHFGNGTRLTVT.

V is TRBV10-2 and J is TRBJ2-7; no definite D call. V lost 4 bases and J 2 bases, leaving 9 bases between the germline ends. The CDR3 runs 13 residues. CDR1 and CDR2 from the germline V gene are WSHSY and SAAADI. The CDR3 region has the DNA TGCGCCAGCAGTGGGGCACAACCCTACGAGCAGTACTTC. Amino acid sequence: CASSGAQPYEQYF.

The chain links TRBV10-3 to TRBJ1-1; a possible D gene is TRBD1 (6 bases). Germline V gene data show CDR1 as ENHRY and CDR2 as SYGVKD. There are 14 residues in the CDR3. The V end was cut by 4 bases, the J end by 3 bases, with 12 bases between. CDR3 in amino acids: CAISGGQGYTEAFF. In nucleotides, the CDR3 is TGTGCCATCAGTGGGGGTCAGGGGTACACTGAAGCTTTCTTT.

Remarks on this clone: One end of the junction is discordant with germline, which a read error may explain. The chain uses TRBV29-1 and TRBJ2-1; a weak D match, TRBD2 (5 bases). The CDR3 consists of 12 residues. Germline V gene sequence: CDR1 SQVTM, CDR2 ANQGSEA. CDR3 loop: CSVQDTPGEQFF. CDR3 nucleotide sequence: TGCAGCGTTCAAGACACCCCGGGGGAGCAGTTCTTC.

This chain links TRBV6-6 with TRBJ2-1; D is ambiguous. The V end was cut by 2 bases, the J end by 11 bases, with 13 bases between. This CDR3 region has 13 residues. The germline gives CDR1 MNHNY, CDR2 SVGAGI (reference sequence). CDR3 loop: CASSYTSLSQQFF. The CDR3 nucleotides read TGTGCCAGCAGTTACACGAGCCTCAGTCAGCAGTTCTTC.

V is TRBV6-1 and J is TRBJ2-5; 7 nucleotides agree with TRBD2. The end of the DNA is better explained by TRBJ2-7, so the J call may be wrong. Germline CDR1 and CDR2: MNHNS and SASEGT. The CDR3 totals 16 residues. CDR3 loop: CASSGELTSSRSEQYF. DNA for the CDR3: TGTGCCAGCAGTGGGGAACTGACTAGCTCTAGGAGCGAGCAGTACTTC.

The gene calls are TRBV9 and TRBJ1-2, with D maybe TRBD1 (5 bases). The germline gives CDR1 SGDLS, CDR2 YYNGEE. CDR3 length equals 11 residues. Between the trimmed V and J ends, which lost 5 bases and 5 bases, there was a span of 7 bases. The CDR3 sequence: CASRGRYGYTF. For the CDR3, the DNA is TGTGCCAGCAGGGGGCGTTATGGCTACACCTTC.

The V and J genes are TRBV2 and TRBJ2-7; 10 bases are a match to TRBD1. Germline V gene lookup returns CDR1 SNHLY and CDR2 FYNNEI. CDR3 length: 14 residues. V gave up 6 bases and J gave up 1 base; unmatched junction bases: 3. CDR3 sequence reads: CASRGTGVSYEQYF. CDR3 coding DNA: TGTGCCAGCAGGGGGACAGGGGTTTCCTACGAGCAGTACTTC.

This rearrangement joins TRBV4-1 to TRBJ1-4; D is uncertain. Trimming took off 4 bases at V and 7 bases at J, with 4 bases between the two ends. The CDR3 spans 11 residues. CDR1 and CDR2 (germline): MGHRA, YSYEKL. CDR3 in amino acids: CASSPGEKLFF. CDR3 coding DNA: TGCGCCAGCAGCCCCGGTGAAAAACTGTTTTTT.

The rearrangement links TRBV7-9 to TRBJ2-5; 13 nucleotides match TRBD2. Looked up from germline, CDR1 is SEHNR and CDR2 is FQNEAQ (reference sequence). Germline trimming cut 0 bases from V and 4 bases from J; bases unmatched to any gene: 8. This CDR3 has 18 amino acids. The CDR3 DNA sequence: TGTGCCAGCAGCTTAGCGGGACTAGCGGGGAGTGGTCGAGAGACCCAGTACTTC. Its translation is CASSLAGLAGSGRETQYF.

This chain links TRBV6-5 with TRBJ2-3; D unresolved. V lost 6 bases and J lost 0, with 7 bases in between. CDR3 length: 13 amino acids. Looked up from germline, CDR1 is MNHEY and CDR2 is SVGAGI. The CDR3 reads CASRYASTDTQYF. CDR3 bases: TGTGCCAGCAGGTACGCTAGCACAGATACGCAGTATTTT.

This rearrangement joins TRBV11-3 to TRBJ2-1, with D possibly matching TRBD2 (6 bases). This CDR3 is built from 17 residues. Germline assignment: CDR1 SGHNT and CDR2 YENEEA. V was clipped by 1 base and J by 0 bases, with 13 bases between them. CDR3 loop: CASSLGTIQSSYNEQFF. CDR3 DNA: TGTGCCAGCAGCTTAGGGACTATCCAGAGCTCCTACAATGAGCAGTTCTTC.

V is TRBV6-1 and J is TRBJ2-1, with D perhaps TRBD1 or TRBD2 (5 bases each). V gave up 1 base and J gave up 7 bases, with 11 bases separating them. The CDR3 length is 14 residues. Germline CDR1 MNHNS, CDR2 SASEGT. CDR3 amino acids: CASSEEGRRNEQFF. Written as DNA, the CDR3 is TGTGCCAGCAGTGAAGAGGGACGACGGAATGAGCAGTTCTTC.

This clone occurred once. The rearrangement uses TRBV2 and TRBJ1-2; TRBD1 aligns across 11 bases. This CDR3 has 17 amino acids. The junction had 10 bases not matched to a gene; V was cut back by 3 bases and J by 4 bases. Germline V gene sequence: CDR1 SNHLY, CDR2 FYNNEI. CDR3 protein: CASSDGKDRGRLYGYTF. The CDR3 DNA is TGTGCCAGCAGTGATGGGAAGGACAGGGGGCGCCTCTATGGCTACACCTTC.